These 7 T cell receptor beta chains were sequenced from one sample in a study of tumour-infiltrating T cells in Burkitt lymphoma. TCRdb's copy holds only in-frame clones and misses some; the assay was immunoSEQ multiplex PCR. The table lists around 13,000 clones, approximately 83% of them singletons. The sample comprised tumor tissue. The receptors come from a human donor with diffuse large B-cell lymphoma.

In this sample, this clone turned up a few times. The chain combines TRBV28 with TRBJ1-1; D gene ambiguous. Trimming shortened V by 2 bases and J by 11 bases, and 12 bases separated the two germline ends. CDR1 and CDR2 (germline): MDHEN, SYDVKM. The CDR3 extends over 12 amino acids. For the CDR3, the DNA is TGTGCCAGCAGTTTAGATAGGTTAAGGGCTTTCTTT. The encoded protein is CASSLDRLRAFF.

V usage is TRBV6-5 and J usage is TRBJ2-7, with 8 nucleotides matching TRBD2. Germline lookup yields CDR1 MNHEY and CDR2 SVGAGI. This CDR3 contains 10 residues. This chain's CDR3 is CVSGSYEQYF. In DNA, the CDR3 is TGTGTGAGCGGGAGCTACGAGCAGTACTTC.

The CDR3 bases are TGTGCCAGCAGGGGCCAGGGGACCGGCACTGAAGCTTTCTTT. This codes for CASRGQGTGTEAFF. The rearrangement uses TRBV2 and TRBJ1-1; possible D gene TRBD1, 6 bases. This CDR3 region has 14 residues. Germline V CDR1 and CDR2: SNHLY, FYNNEI. V lost 6 bases to trimming and J lost 4 bases, with 15 bases between them. The entire variable domain, with the rest obtained from reference TRBV2 and TRBJ1-1, is as follows: EPEVTQTPSHQVTQMGQEVILRCVPISNHLYFYWYRQILGQKVEFLVSFYNNEISEKSEIFDDQFSVERPDGSNFTLKIRSTKLEDSAMYFCASRGQGTGTEAFFGQGTRLTVV.

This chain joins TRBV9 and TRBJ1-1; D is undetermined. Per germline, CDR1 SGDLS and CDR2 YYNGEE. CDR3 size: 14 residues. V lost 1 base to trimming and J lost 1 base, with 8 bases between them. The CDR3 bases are TGTGCCAGCAGCGTAATTTGGGAGAACACTGAAGCTTTCTTT. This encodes CASSVIWENTEAFF.

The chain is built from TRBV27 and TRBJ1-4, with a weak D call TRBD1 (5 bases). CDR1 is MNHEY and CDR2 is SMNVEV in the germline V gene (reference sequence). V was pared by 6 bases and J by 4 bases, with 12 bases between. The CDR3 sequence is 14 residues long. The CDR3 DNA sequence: TGTGCCAGCAGCCGGGGGGGAATTAATGAAAAACTGTTTTTT. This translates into CASSRGGINEKLFF.

As DNA, the CDR3 is TGTGCCAGCAGTTACGTAGCGGGAGTTCGCGGTGAGCAGTTCTTC. Protein sequence: CASSYVAGVRGEQFF. The chain has TRBV6-6 and TRBJ2-1, with 9 bases that match TRBD2. Germline CDR1 and CDR2: MNHNY and SVGAGI (reference sequence). The CDR3 is 15 residues long. V was clipped by 2 bases and J by 9 bases; unmatched bases: 8.

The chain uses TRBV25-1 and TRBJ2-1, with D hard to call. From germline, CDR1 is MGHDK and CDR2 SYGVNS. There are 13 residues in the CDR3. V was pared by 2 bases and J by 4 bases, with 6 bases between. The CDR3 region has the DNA TGTGCCAGCAGTGAAATGGGGTACAATGAGCAGTTCTTC. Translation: CASSEMGYNEQFF.